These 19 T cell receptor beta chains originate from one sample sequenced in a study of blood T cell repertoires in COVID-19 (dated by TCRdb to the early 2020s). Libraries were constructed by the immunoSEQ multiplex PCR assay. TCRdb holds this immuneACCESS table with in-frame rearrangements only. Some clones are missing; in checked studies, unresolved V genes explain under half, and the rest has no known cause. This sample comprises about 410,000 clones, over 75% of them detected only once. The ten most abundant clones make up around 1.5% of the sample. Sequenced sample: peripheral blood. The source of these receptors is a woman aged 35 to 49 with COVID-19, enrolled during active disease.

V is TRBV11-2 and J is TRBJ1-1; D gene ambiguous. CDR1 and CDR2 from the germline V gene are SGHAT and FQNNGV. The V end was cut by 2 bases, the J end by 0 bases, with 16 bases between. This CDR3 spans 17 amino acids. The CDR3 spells CASSLIDTRIMNTEAFF. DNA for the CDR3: TGTGCCAGCAGCTTAATAGACACTCGGATTATGAACACTGAAGCTTTCTTT. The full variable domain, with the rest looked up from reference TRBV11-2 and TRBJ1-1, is EAGVAQSPRYKIIEKRQSVAFWCNPISGHATLYWYQQILGQGPKLLIQFQNNGVVDDSQLPKDRFSAERLKGVDSTLKIQPAKLEDSAVYLCASSLIDTRIMNTEAFFGQGTRLTVV.

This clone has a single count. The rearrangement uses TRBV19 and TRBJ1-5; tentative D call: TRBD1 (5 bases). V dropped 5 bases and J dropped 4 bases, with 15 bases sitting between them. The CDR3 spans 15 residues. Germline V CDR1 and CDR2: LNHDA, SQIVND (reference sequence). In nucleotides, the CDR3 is TGTGCCAGTAGTCTCCAAGACAGACCAAATCAGCCCCAGCATTTT. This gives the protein CASSLQDRPNQPQHF.

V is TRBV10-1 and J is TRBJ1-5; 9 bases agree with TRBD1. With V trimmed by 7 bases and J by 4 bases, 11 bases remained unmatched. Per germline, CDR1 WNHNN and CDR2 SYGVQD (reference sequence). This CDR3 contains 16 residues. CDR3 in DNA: TGCGCCAGCAAAACGGGGGGGGACAGGGAAAATCAGCCCCAGCATTTT. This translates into CASKTGGDRENQPQHF.

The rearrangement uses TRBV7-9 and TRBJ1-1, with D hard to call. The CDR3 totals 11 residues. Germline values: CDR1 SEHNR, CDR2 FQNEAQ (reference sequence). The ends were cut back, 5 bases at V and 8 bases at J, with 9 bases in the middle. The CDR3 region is CASSQGSEAFF. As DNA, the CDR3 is TGTGCCAGCAGCCAAGGGAGCGAAGCTTTCTTT.

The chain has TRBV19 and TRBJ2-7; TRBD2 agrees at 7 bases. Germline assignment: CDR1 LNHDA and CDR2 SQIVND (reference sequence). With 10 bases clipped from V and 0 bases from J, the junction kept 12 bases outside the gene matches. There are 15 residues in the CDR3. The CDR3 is CATLGRAGSSYEQYF. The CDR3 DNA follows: TGTGCCACCCTGGGGAGAGCGGGGAGCTCCTACGAGCAGTACTTC.

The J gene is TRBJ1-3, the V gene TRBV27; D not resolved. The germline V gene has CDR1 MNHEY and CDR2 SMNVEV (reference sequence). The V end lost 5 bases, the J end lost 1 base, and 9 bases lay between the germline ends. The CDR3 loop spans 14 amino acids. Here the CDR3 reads CASSITYSGNTIYF. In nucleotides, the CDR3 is TGTGCCAGCAGTATAACTTATTCTGGAAACACCATATATTTT.

In nucleotides, the CDR3 is TGTGCCACCCCGGGGGGGGACCGATTCCCCTACGAGCAGTACTTC. As protein: CATPGGDRFPYEQYF. The rearrangement links TRBV24-1 to TRBJ2-7; 8 nucleotides line up with TRBD2. The length of the CDR3 is 15 residues. CDR1 is KGHDR and CDR2 is SFDVKD in the germline V gene. Trimming cost V 9 bases and J 2 bases; bases outside gene matches: 11.

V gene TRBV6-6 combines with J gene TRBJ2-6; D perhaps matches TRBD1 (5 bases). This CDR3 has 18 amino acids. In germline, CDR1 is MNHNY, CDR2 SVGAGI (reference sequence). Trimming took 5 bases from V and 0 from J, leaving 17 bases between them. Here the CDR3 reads CASSLVQGLLSGANVLTF. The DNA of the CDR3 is TGTGCCAGCAGTCTGGTGCAGGGATTACTCTCTGGGGCCAACGTCCTGACTTTC.

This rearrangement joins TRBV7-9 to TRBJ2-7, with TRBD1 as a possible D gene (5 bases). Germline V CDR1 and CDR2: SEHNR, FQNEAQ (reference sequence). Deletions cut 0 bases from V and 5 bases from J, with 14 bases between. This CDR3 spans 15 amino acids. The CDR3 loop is CASSLADRGKNEQYF. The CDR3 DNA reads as TGTGCCAGCAGCTTAGCAGATAGGGGCAAAAACGAGCAGTACTTC.

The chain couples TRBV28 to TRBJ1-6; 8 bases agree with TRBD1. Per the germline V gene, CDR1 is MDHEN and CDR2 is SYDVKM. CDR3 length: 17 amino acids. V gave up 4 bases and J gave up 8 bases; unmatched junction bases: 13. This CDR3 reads CASSSDRRGRRDSPLHF. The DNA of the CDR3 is TGTGCCAGCAGTTCCGATCGCAGGGGGCGCAGAGATTCACCCCTCCACTTT.

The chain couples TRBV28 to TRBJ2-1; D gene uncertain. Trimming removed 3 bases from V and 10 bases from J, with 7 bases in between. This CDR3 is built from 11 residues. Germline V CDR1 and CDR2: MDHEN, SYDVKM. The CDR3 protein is CASSFVGEQFF. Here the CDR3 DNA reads TGTGCCAGCAGTTTTGTTGGCGAGCAGTTCTTC.

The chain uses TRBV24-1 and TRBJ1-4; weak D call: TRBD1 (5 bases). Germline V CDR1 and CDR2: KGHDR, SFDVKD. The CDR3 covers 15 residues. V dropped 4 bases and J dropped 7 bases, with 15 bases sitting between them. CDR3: CATSDPRSGGEKLFF. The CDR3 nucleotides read TGTGCCACCAGTGACCCCCGCTCGGGGGGTGAAAAACTGTTTTTT.

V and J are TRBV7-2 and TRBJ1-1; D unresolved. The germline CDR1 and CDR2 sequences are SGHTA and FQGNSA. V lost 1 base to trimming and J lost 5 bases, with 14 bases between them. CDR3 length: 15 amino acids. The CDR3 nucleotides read TGTGCCAGCAGCTTAGAAAGGTCTGGAGGAACTGAAGCTTTCTTT. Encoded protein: CASSLERSGGTEAFF.

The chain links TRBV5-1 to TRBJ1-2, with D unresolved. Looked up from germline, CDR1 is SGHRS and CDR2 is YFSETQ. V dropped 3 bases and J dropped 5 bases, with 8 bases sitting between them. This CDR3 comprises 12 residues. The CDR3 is CASSSTEYGYTF. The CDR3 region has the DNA TGCGCCAGCAGCTCGACGGAGTATGGCTACACCTTC.

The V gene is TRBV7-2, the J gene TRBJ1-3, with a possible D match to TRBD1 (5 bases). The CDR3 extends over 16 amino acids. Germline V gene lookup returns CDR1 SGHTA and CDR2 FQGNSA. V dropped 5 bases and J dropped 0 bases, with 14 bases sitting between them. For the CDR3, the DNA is TGTGCCAGCAGCATTGACAGCTACTCCTCTGGAAACACCATATATTTT. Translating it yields CASSIDSYSSGNTIYF.

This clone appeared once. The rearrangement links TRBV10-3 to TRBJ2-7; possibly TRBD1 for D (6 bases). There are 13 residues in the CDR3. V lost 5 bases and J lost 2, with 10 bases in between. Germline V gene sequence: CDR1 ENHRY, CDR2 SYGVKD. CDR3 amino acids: CAISRQAAYEQYF. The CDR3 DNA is TGTGCCATCAGTCGACAGGCCGCCTACGAGCAGTACTTC.

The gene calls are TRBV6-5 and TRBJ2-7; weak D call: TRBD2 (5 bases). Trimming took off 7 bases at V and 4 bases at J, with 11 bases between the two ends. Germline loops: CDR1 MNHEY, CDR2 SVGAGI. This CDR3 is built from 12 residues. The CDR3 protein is CASNPDWYEQYF. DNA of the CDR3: TGTGCCAGCAACCCGGACTGGTACGAGCAGTACTTC.

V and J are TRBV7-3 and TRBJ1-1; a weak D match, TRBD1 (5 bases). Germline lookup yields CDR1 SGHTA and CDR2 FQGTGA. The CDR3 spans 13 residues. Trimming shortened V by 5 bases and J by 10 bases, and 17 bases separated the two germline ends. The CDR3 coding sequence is TGTGCCAGCAGCCAAGTCCCCCGGGACTCAGCTTTCTTT. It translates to CASSQVPRDSAFF.

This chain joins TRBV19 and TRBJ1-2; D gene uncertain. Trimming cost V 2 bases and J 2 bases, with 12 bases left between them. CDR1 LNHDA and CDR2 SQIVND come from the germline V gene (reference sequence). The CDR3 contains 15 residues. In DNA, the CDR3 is TGTGCCAGTAGTATACTAGGGTCGGGGAACTATGGCTACACCTTC. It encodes CASSILGSGNYGYTF. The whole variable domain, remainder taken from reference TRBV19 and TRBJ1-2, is DGGITQSPKYLFRKEGQNVTLSCEQNLNHDAMYWYRQDPGQGLRLIYYSQIVNDFQKGDIAEGYSVSREKKESFPLTVTSAQKNPTAFYLCASSILGSGNYGYTFGSGTRLTVV.